A selection of T cell receptor beta chains follows, all from one sample in a study of cytomegalovirus exposure and HLA in healthy donors. Repertoires were generated with immunoSEQ multiplex PCR, while TCRdb's copy carries only in-frame clones and drops some. The sample contains about 150,000 clones, 80% of which appear only once. The sequencing input was PBMCs. Receptors originate from a man aged 25-40 years in good health and CMV-seropositive. The CDR3 runs from the conserved cysteine through the conserved F or W. Each record gives: J gene, D gene, V gene, CDR3 protein, CDR3 DNA. The D gene is left open where the match is weak.

TRBJ1-1 - TRBV30 CAWSEGRSNTEAFF TGTGCCTGGAGTGAGGGGCGGTCGAACACTGAAGCTTTCTTT
TRBJ2-7 - TRBV5-1 CASRGTETYEQYF TGCGCCAGCAGAGGGACTGAGACCTACGAGCAGTACTTC
TRBJ2-3 - TRBV6-1 CASTRVGDTQYF TGTGCCAGCACTCGGGTCGGAGATACGCAGTATTTT
TRBJ2-1 - TRBV2 CASSGSSYNEQFF TGTGCCAGCAGCGGGAGCTCCTACAATGAGCAGTTCTTC
TRBJ2-7 TRBD2 TRBV5-4 CASSLSSGTTEAQYF TGTGCCAGCAGCTTATCTAGCGGGACAACCGAGGCGCAGTACTTC
TRBJ2-3 TRBD2 TRBV27 CASSLSPIPASGIDADTQYF TGTGCCAGCAGTTTATCCCCCATCCCCGCTAGCGGGATTGACGCAGATACGCAGTATTTT
TRBJ2-7 TRBD1 TRBV28 CASRTGTGDYEQYF TGTGCCAGCAGAACCGGGACAGGGGACTACGAGCAGTACTTC
TRBJ2-7 TRBD2 TRBV2 CASSPTSGILHHEQYF TGTGCCAGCAGCCCTACTAGCGGGATCCTTCACCACGAGCAGTACTTC
TRBJ2-5 TRBD1 TRBV19 CASSIDRGETQYF TGTGCCAGTAGTATTGACAGGGGAGAGACCCAGTACTTC
TRBJ1-2 TRBD1 TRBV6-5 CASSYLTGSGYTF TGTGCCAGCAGTTACTTGACAGGGAGCGGCTACACCTTC